The following is a T cell receptor beta chain sequence with its context. No cognate antigen has been identified for it. Base qualities were left out, and no much larger clone turns up one base away. This sample is drawn from a study of cytomegalovirus exposure and HLA in healthy donors (dated by TCRdb to about 2017). As for the study more broadly: According to an earlier analysis of 450 to 650 of the donors, roughly 180 million T cells yielded approximately 120 million unique TCR beta sequences and approximately 300 Gb of sequence data. Roughly 320 gigabases of sequencing data and roughly 81 million unique TCR sequences made up an early release that covered approximately 620 HLA-typed donors. Among the roughly 380 genotyped donors, approximately 77% belonged to the genetic ancestry cluster associated with self-reported Caucasian donors. The study aimed to test whether cataloging public T cell receptors could reveal signatures of past pathogen exposure. The study used immunosequencing to profile the T cell repertoires of more than 650 subjects and linked those repertoires to cytomegalovirus serostatus. In addition to the first cohort of 650 to 800 subjects, a separate validation cohort of approximately 110 different subjects was used. To predict cytomegalovirus infection status, the study brought together high-throughput TCR immunosequencing, statistical association of individual TCRs with disease status, and machine learning. To study patterns of TCR occurrence, a later analysis re-analyzed previously published TCR beta repertoires from under 750 donors and added high-resolution HLA genotyping. In the later analysis, no new phenotypic data were used to find candidate immune exposures; instead, reliance was placed on TCR beta sequences and their occurrence across donors. An earlier analysis of approximately 580 of the donors used high-throughput TCR beta sequencing to judge whether each TCR beta V gene segment behaved as functional or pseudogenic. Donor age, sex, ethnicity and CMV serostatus were compiled alongside the repertoire data. Genome-wide SNP genotypes for about 60% of the roughly 700 donors were used in a later genetic analysis, which treated that subset as a discovery cohort. All discovery cohort repertoires had been generated using a single sequencing platform. Class I and class II HLA loci were covered by the typing at four-digit resolution. The number of donors typed differed by locus, with roughly 620-640 for A, B, C, DRB1 and DQB1, 522 for DQA1, approximately 580 for DPA1, and approximately 470 for DPB1. Several DR-DQ haplotypes were treated as single units for association and clustering because of strong linkage in the cohort. On average, approximately 250,000 unique TCR beta nucleotide sequences were sequenced per donor among some 430 genotyped donors of the cohort, with around 19% of those sequences being non-productive. What the study reported, not specific to this receptor: A further reported finding was that TCR beta sequences accurately predicted the HLA-A and HLA-B alleles for most subjects in the first cohort. According to the authors, the approach could potentially be generalized to other disease states and immunological phenotypes. The classifier was reported to diagnose cytomegalovirus status with high specificity and sensitivity in both the original cohort and the validation cohort. In a later analysis, HLA-associated TCR beta chains were found to be more clonally expanded and to have lower generation probabilities than equally common non-associated chains. Three of the identified cytomegalovirus-associated TCR beta chains were confirmed in vitro to be specific for cytomegalovirus antigens. An earlier analysis of around 600 of the donors showed that most TCR beta V segments appeared in productive rearrangements either about 87% or about 30% of the time, which broadly matched IMGT annotations. At a false discovery rate of 0.05, a later analysis linked roughly 17,000 TCR beta sequences to specific HLA alleles. The study gave a list of some 150 TCR beta chains associated with cytomegalovirus. Presence/absence analyses assumed roughly uniform sequencing depth across donors, an assumption that may not hold. Immune exposure information for the cohort was limited to CMV serostatus. A cluster of highly shared sequence variants was judged likely to represent a technical artifact of the sequencing pipeline. An association between a missense DCLRE1C variant and V-gene and J-gene trimming of TCR beta chains was found in a later genetic analysis and replicated in an independent cohort. Linkage disequilibrium might explain the correlated functional status among segregating V segments, but an unknown experimental factor could not be ruled out. Some IMGT-functional V segments, including TRBV6-2 and TRBV6-3, could not be told apart with the 87-base-pair reads, so those segments were excluded. Assigning TCR associations to individual alleles was difficult when HLA alleles, especially DR and DQ, strongly co-occurred. In a later genetic analysis, fewer N-insertions in productive TCRs were reported among donors in an Asian-associated ancestry cluster than the roughly 700-donor mean. A later analysis found that TCR association rates varied across HLA loci, with DRB1 alleles showing the most associated TCRs and HLA-C alleles the fewest. This cohort had only TCR beta chains sequenced, and the lack of alpha or paired-chain data limited which features could be detected. A later analysis found that most CMV-associated TCR beta chains appeared HLA-restricted, with HLA associations seemingly driven largely by CMV exposure. Because counts were too low, fewer than 20 rarely observed V segments, including chromosome 9 orphons, were excluded from the earlier analysis of around 590 of the donors. Most TCR sequences were seen in very few donors, while some public TCRs were found in many individuals. Several of the top co-occurrence clusters appeared to be linked to parvovirus B19, influenza, CMV and Epstein-Barr virus, according to a later analysis. Because HLA typing was unavailable for some donors at each locus, only the typed subset was used in association tests.

In total, approximately 700 healthy bone marrow donors made up the cohort. At the time of sampling, every cohort member was nominally healthy, though immune exposures that went unrecorded were likely present. The donor was CMV seronegative and was included in the group of a few hundred seronegative cohort members. A peripheral blood sample was collected from each donor, and TCR beta sequencing was performed on peripheral blood mononuclear cells. Genomic DNA extraction from the blood cell samples was performed with the Qiagen DNeasy Blood Extraction Kit. Trimming removed 0 bases from V and 1 base from J; the gene matches leave 3 bases unexplained. The CDR3 numbers 16 residues from cysteine through phenylalanine. Only the CDR3 DNA is retained, 48 bases long and in frame from the first base. CDR1 LNHNV and CDR2 YYDKDF are derived from the germline V gene (reference sequence). The receptor library was made with the immunoSEQ multiplex PCR assay. For the multiplex PCR, a mixture combining 60 forward primers for TCR Vbeta segments and 13 reverse primers for TCR Jbeta segments was used. The CDR3 region of rearranged TCR beta genes was amplified from genomic DNA with a multiplex PCR assay. On the Illumina HiSeq System, the amplified TCR beta libraries were sequenced as 87-base-pair reads. The original methods were these. In a later analysis, about 80 million unique TCR beta chains were counted across the approximately 670 repertoires, and roughly 10 million of these chains were shared by at least two donors. A nearest-neighbor algorithm error-corrected the raw reads and collapsed the reads into unique sequences, merging closely related sequences to remove PCR and sequencing errors. Alignment of CDR3 sequences to IMGT reference sequences was used to assign V, D and J gene segments. For a sequence to be retained, a match of at least six nucleotides to both a V gene segment and a J gene segment was required. Rearrangements were classified as productive when the CDR3 lacked stop codons and remained in frame with V and J, and all other rearrangements were classified as non-productive. CDR3 was defined by IMGT convention, running from the second conserved V-encoded cysteine to the conserved J-encoded phenylalanine. The earlier analysis of about 560 of the donors excluded any sequence lacking an unambiguous match to a single V gene segment. An earlier analysis of under 750 of the donors called V segments functional above 56.7% productive rearrangements and segregating when the between-donor standard deviation exceeded 5%. A statistical classification framework was built for diagnosing cytomegalovirus status from the catalog of TCR beta chain sequences. In a later analysis, V and J genes were assigned by comparing TCR nucleotide sequences against IMGT/GENE-DB human TR gene sequences. A later analysis assigned CDR3 sequences and most-parsimonious VDJ recombination scenarios with the TCRdist pipeline. In a later analysis, each TCR beta chain was defined by its CDR3 amino acid sequence together with its V-gene family, and reads lacking a unique V-gene family were excluded. A later analysis removed 500 to 650 highly shared, low-generation-probability nucleotide sequences to deal with suspected cross-contamination and a sequencing artifact. For each public chain, a later analysis derived a clonal expansion index from normalized ranks of inferred template counts within each repertoire. Generation probabilities in a later analysis came from a VDJ recombination model fitted to out-of-frame rearrangements, and those results were checked against IGoR. In a later analysis, TCR-TCR, TCR-HLA and TCR-CMV co-occurrence was scored with hypergeometric tests, and a repertoire-size bias correction was applied to TCR pairs. A later analysis estimated false discovery rates by permuting HLA or CMV assignments 20 times. In a later analysis, co-occurring TCRs were grouped using DBSCAN, and TCRdist sequence similarity was added for clustering within HLA-allele-positive subsets. Repertoires with fewer than 30,000 or more than 120,000 public chains, plus five repertoires with anomalous nucleotide sharing, were excluded from co-occurrence clustering. In its TCRdb copy, this immuneACCESS table keeps in-frame sequences only and misses some clones. Where compared with another copy, unresolved V genes explain less than half of these, and the others have no known cause. V and J calls and clone size are as listed in that table; D and trimming were resolved from the DNA. The sample table contains about 96,000 clones; only one count was recorded for approximately 80% of them. The ten largest clones add up to under 3% of the sample.

The chain joins TRBV15 to TRBJ2-1, with 7 middle bases fitting TRBD2. Specimen: PBMCs. This TCR derives from a young man in good health and CMV-seronegative. In nucleotides, the sequence is TGTGCCACCAGCAGAGAGGTCGGGGGGTCCTACAATGAGCAGTTCTTC. Its translation is CATSREVGGSYNEQFF.